These 26 T cell receptor beta chains came from one sample sequenced in a study of breast tumors, draining lymph nodes, adjacent tissues. TCRdb re-derived calls from the multiplex PCR reads in MiXCR, one entry per CDR3 protein. The table records fewer than 150,000 distinct CDR3 sequences, approximately 21% of them present only once. Samples came from axillary lymph nodes draining the breast cancer. The sample consisted of axillary lymph node tissue. The receptors shown here come from a female donor with breast cancer. Some clones in this sample may be carry-over from other donors' samples.

The sample holds many counts of this clonotype. V gene TRBV30 combines with J gene TRBJ2-6, with no clear D. Trimming took 4 bases from V and 0 from J, leaving 10 bases between them. This CDR3 contains 15 residues. CDR1 GTSNPN and CDR2 SVGIG come from the germline V gene (reference sequence). The CDR3 DNA reads as TGTGCCTGGATGGGAAGTTCCTCTGGGGCCAACGTCCTGACTTTC. Residues: CAWMGSSSGANVLTF.

This clonotype was seen many times. The chain combines TRBV12-3 or TRBV12-4 with TRBJ2-1; D gene unclear. Deletions cut 3 bases from V and 8 bases from J, with 17 bases between. This CDR3 has 15 residues. The CDR3 here is CASSFISSEGYEQFF. The CDR3 DNA sequence: TGTGCCAGCAGTTTTATTAGCTCGGAAGGATATGAGCAGTTCTTC.

This clonotype was observed many times. This chain connects TRBV9 to TRBJ2-1; D might be TRBD2 (5 bases). CDR3 length: 12 amino acids. CDR1 SGDLS and CDR2 YYNGEE come from the germline V gene. V was cut by 0 bases and J by 11 bases, with 9 bases left in between. The CDR3 protein is CASSVGGNQQFF. In DNA form, the CDR3 reads TGTGCCAGCAGCGTAGGAGGGAATCAGCAGTTCTTC. The full variable domain, completed using reference TRBV9 and TRBJ2-1, is DSGVTQTPKHLITATGQRVTLRCSPRSGDLSVYWYQQSLDQGLQFLIQYYNGEERAKGNILERFSAQQFPDLHSELNLSSLELGDSALYFCASSVGGNQQFFGPGTRLTVL.

The table lists this clonotype with many counts. The gene calls are TRBV13 and TRBJ2-2; D not resolved. In germline, CDR1 is PRHDT, CDR2 FYEKMQ (reference sequence). The CDR3 is 14 residues long. Trimming shortened V by 4 bases and J by 7 bases, and 13 bases separated the two germline ends. CDR3 loop: CASSSTIHRGELFF. DNA for the CDR3: TGTGCCAGCAGCTCCACGATCCACCGCGGGGAGCTGTTTTTT.

The genes are TRBV28 and TRBJ1-4; D gene unclear. CDR1 is MDHEN and CDR2 is SYDVKM in the germline V gene. CDR3 size: 14 residues. Trimming took off 3 bases at V and 8 bases at J, with 13 bases between the two ends. The CDR3 sequence is CASSFVGEREKLFF. The CDR3 DNA reads as TGTGCCAGCAGTTTTGTCGGGGAGCGGGAAAAACTGTTTTTT.

The V call is TRBV28, the J call TRBJ1-5; D is undetermined. This CDR3 spans 14 amino acids. From germline, CDR1 is MDHEN and CDR2 SYDVKM. Trimming removed 6 bases from V and 0 bases from J, with 9 bases in between. The CDR3 here is CASSRTYSNQPQHF. DNA of the CDR3: TGTGCCAGCAGCAGGACTTATAGCAATCAGCCCCAGCATTTT.

This clonotype was detected ten times or more. The genes are TRBV19 and TRBJ1-2; 9 nucleotides agree with TRBD1. Germline assignment: CDR1 LNHDA and CDR2 SQIVND (reference sequence). V dropped 5 bases and J dropped 4; count of bases not matched to a gene: 8. The CDR3 totals 15 residues. The CDR3 loop reads CASSLTSGQGYGYTF. CDR3 in DNA: TGTGCCAGTAGTCTAACATCGGGACAGGGCTATGGCTACACCTTC.

The sample holds many counts of this clonotype. This chain connects TRBV6-5 to TRBJ2-1, with a possible D match to TRBD1 (6 bases). The germline V and J ends were trimmed by 0 bases and 7 bases, with 16 bases remaining between them. Germline CDR1 reads MNHEY; CDR2 reads SVGAGI. CDR3 length: 16 residues. In nucleotides, the CDR3 is TGTGCCAGCAGTTACTCGAAGGTTGGCAGGGGTAATGAGCAGTTCTTC. As protein: CASSYSKVGRGNEQFF.

This clonotype appeared many times. This sequence joins TRBV7-6 and TRBJ2-7; D ambiguous. The CDR3 covers 15 residues. In germline, CDR1 is SGHVS, CDR2 FNYEAQ. With 2 bases removed from V and 0 bases from J, the gap between germline ends came to 11 bases. The CDR3 loop is CASSLQATLSYEQYF. As DNA, the CDR3 is TGTGCCAGCAGCTTACAAGCGACCCTCTCCTACGAGCAGTACTTC.

Ten or more counts support this clonotype. The chain has TRBV6-4 and TRBJ2-1, with D perhaps assigned TRBD1 or TRBD2 (5 bases each). V shed 5 bases and J shed 4 bases, with 18 bases lying between them. The CDR3 loop spans 16 amino acids. CDR1 and CDR2 (germline): MRHNA, SNTAGT. The CDR3 sequence: CASSPTGTPPYNEQFF. DNA for the CDR3: TGTGCCAGCAGTCCCACCGGGACCCCTCCTTACAATGAGCAGTTCTTC.

This clonotype was seen at least ten times. The V and J genes are TRBV19 and TRBJ2-7; D might be TRBD1 or TRBD2, each matching 5 bases. Deletions cut 1 base from V and 2 bases from J, with 12 bases between. This CDR3 is built from 15 residues. Germline assignment: CDR1 LNHDA and CDR2 SQIVND (reference sequence). The CDR3 spells CASSIAGTRAYEQYF. CDR3 DNA: TGTGCCAGTAGTATAGCCGGGACCCGCGCCTACGAGCAGTACTTC.

This clonotype was seen ten or more times. The chain links TRBV19 to TRBJ2-1; D is unclear. With 3 bases removed from V and 8 bases from J, the gap between germline ends came to 8 bases. Germline CDR1 LNHDA, CDR2 SQIVND (reference sequence). The CDR3 spans 12 residues. The CDR3 bases are TGTGCCAGTAGTATTGTCCTCGATGAGCAGTTCTTC. Translating gives CASSIVLDEQFF. The whole variable domain, remainder taken from reference TRBV19 and TRBJ2-1, is DGGITQSPKYLFRKEGQNVTLSCEQNLNHDAMYWYRQDPGQGLRLIYYSQIVNDFQKGDIAEGYSVSREKKESFPLTVTSAQKNPTAFYLCASSIVLDEQFFGPGTRLTVL.

The sample holds a few counts of this clonotype. The V call is TRBV9, the J call TRBJ1-3; D unresolved. Germline V gene lookup returns CDR1 SGDLS and CDR2 YYNGEE. The CDR3 contains 16 residues. V lost 0 bases and J 0 bases, leaving 10 bases between the germline ends. The CDR3 DNA reads TGTGCCAGCAGCGTAGGCTCTTGGAACTCTGGAAACACCATATATTTT. Amino acids: CASSVGSWNSGNTIYF.

The chain couples TRBV6-1 to TRBJ2-3, with TRBD2 matching 14 bases. The trim removed 6 bases at V and 3 bases at J, leaving 8 bases unmatched. Germline CDR1 is MNHNS and CDR2 is SASEGT. This CDR3 spans 17 amino acids. This CDR3 is CASSRLAGGPETDTQYF. The CDR3, as DNA: TGTGCCAGCAGCAGACTAGCGGGAGGGCCGGAGACAGATACGCAGTATTTT.

The sample holds a few counts of this clonotype. The J gene is TRBJ2-1, the V gene TRBV28; 9 bases are a match to TRBD2. Germline V gene data show CDR1 as MDHEN and CDR2 as SYDVKM. With 4 bases clipped from V and 3 bases from J, the junction kept 7 bases outside the gene matches. This CDR3 is 16 amino acids long. CDR3 in DNA: TGTGCCAGCAGTTCTGCAGCGGGAGGTCTCTACAATGAGCAGTTCTTC. Translation gives CASSSAAGGLYNEQFF.

V gene TRBV11-2 combines with J gene TRBJ1-2, with D maybe TRBD1 (6 bases). V lost 1 base and J lost 5, with 23 bases in between. Germline CDR1 SGHAT, CDR2 FQNNGV. The CDR3 length is 18 residues. The CDR3 DNA is TGTGCCAGCAGCTTAGTCACGGTCCGACAGGCCGAAGATTATGGCTACACCTTC. This encodes CASSLVTVRQAEDYGYTF.

This clonotype turned up a few times. This rearrangement joins TRBV11-2 to TRBJ2-4, with TRBD2 matching over 9 bases. Trimming took 2 bases from V and 7 from J; bases not matched to a gene: 15. The CDR3 spans 18 residues. Germline V gene data show CDR1 as SGHAT and CDR2 as FQNNGV. The CDR3 reads CASSLRPGVAGDRNIQYF. In nucleotides, the CDR3 is TGTGCCAGCAGCTTAAGGCCCGGGGTAGCGGGAGATAGGAACATTCAGTACTTC.

This clonotype was seen ten or more times. The CDR3 protein is CASSLVGRGETQYF. CDR3 bases: TGTGCCAGTTCCTTGGTTGGCAGAGGGGAGACCCAGTACTTC. The chain recombines TRBV7-9 with TRBJ2-5; tentatively, D is TRBD2 (5 bases). V lost 9 bases, J lost 5 bases, and 19 bases lay in between. This CDR3 contains 14 residues. CDR1 and CDR2 from the germline V gene are SEHNR and FQNEAQ (reference sequence).

Many counts were recorded for this clonotype. The chain links TRBV28 to TRBJ1-6, with D hard to call. This CDR3 contains 13 residues. V was shortened by 6 bases and J by 7 bases, with 10 bases between the two germline ends. Germline V gene sequence: CDR1 MDHEN, CDR2 SYDVKM. The CDR3 here is CASSLELNSPLHF. CDR3 coding DNA: TGTGCCAGCAGCTTAGAACTGAATTCACCCCTCCACTTT.

Regarding this clonotype: This could be a read error, since a much larger clone is one nucleotide away. The chain carries TRBV4-3 and TRBJ2-1; 9 positions agree with TRBD2. Germline V gives CDR1 LGHNA, CDR2 YSLEER. The CDR3 loop spans 17 amino acids. Unmatched junction bases numbered 12, after V lost 0 bases and J lost 9 bases. The CDR3 DNA reads TGCGCCAGCAGCCAAGAAGGTTGGTCGGAACTAGCGGGTGAGCAGTTCTTC. It is translated as CASSQEGWSELAGEQFF.

Comment on this clonotype: This may come from a read error, since a much larger clone is one base off. The J gene is TRBJ2-2, the V gene TRBV7-9; D remains unclear. Germline V gene lookup returns CDR1 SEHNR and CDR2 FQNEAQ (reference sequence). The CDR3 has 12 residues. CDR3 loop: CAGSFNTGELFF. The DNA for the CDR3 is TGTGCCGGCAGCTTTAACACCGGGGAGCTGTTTTTT.

This clonotype was counted a few times. The CDR3 bases are TGTGCCAGCAGTTTATTCCCGCTAGCGGGCGTCCAAGAGACCCAGTACTTC. Translated: CASSLFPLAGVQETQYF. V is TRBV28 and J is TRBJ2-5, with 8 positions matching TRBD2. CDR1 and CDR2 (germline): MDHEN, SYDVKM. The J segment lost 1 base and the V segment lost 1 base, leaving 8 bases of the junction unmatched. The CDR3 spans 17 residues.

The chain links TRBV28 to TRBJ2-3; TRBD1 is a possible D gene (7 bases). The CDR3 is 15 residues long. Trimming left V 7 bases short and J 5 bases short, with 19 bases between. The V gene's germline CDR1 is MDHEN and CDR2 SYDVKM. The CDR3 nucleotides read TGTGCCAGCACCCCCAGGGGGGATGGAGAAGATACGCAGTATTTT. Protein: CASTPRGDGEDTQYF.

This clonotype was observed at least ten times. This chain links TRBV11-3 with TRBJ2-3, with D unresolved. Trimming removed 4 bases from V and 2 bases from J, with 22 bases in between. The CDR3 spans 18 residues. CDR1 is SGHNT, CDR2 YENEEA, per germline. This CDR3 is CASSSSNHMGKHTDTQYF. As DNA, the CDR3 is TGTGCCAGCAGCTCATCAAATCATATGGGGAAGCACACAGATACGCAGTATTTT.

This clonotype appeared a few times. The V and J genes are TRBV29-1 and TRBJ2-4; D may be TRBD2 (6 bases). Trimming removed 6 bases from V and 11 bases from J, with 20 bases in between. The CDR3 covers 13 residues. CDR1 and CDR2 from the germline V gene are SQVTM and ANQGSEA. CDR3 region: CSVFEGWGEFQYF. The CDR3 DNA reads TGCAGCGTGTTTGAGGGCTGGGGGGAGTTTCAGTACTTC.

On this clonotype: A read error is possible here, since a much larger clone lies one base away. Here the CDR3 DNA reads TGTGCCAGCAGCTTAGCCCCGACCGATACGCGGTATTTT. It specifies CASSLAPTDTRYF. This chain uses TRBV7-2 with TRBJ2-3; no firm D call. The CDR3 is 13 amino acids. CDR1 is SGHTA, CDR2 FQGNSA, per germline.